Sequencing of this T cell receptor (beta chain) was carried out in a study of blood T cell repertoires in COVID-19. Study-level information: Material from acute and convalescent COVID-19 was sourced from the United States, Italy and Spain.

Only in-frame clones appear in the TCRdb table, and some are missing; sequencing was by immunoSEQ multiplex PCR. The sample records 55,000 or so clones, roughly 79% being singletons. This CDR3 comprises 15 residues. J was trimmed by 4 bases and V by 5 bases; bases with no gene match: 5. Germline loops: CDR1 LNHDA, CDR2 SQIVND (reference sequence). Sequenced material: peripheral blood. V is TRBV19 and J is TRBJ2-1, with 10 bases matching TRBD1. This clonotype was obtained from a man in his fifties or sixties with acute or convalescent COVID-19. The chain's CDR3 is CASSRTGGSYNEQFF. The DNA of the CDR3 is TGTGCCAGTAGTCGGACAGGGGGTTCTTACAATGAGCAGTTCTTC.